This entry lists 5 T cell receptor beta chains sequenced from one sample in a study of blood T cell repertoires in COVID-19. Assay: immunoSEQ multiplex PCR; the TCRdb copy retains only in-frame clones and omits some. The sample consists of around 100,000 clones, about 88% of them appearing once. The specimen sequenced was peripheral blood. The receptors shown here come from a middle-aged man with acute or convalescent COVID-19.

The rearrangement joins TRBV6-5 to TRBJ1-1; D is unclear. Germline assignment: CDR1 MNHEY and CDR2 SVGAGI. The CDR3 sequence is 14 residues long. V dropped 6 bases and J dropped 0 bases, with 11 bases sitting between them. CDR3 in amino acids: CASRAGNMNTEAFF. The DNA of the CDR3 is TGTGCCAGCAGGGCGGGCAACATGAACACTGAAGCTTTCTTT.

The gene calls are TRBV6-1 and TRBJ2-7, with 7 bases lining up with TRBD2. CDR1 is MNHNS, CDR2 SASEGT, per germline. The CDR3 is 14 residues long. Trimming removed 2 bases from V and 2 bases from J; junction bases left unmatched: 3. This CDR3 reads CASSEIGGTYEQYF. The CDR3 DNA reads TGTGCCAGCAGTGAAATCGGGGGGACCTACGAGCAGTACTTC.

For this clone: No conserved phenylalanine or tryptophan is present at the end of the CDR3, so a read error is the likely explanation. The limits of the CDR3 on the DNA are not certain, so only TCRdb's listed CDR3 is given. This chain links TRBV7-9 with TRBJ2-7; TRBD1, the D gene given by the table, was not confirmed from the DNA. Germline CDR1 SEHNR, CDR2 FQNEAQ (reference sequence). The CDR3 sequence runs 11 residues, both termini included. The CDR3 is CASSEGQGANY.

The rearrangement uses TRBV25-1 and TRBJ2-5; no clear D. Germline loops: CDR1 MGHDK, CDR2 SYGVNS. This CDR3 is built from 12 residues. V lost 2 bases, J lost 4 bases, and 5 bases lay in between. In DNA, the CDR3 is TGTGCCAGCAGTGAAATAATAGAGACCCAGTACTTC. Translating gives CASSEIIETQYF.

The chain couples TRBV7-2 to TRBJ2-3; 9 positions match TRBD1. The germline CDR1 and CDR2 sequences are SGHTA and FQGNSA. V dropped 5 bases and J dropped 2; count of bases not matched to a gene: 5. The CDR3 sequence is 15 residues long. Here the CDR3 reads CASSLDRGDTDTQYF. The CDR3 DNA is TGTGCCAGCAGCCTCGACAGGGGGGACACAGATACGCAGTATTTT. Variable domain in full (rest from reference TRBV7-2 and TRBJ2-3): GAGVSQSPSNKVTEKGKDVELRCDPISGHTALYWYRQSLGQGLEFLIYFQGNSAPDKSGLPSDRFSAERTGGSVSTLTIQRTQQEDSAVYLCASSLDRGDTDTQYFGPGTRLTVL.